Reported below is one TCR beta chain. Its antigen is currently unknown. This sample was taken from a study of cytomegalovirus exposure and HLA in healthy donors. General study findings and limits: Later analysis identified a missense DCLRE1C variant that was linked to TCR beta V- and J-gene trimming. Analyses of presence/absence relied on an assumption of roughly uniform sequencing depth across donors.

The CDR3 length is 15 residues. The trim removed 0 bases at V and 7 bases at J, leaving 8 bases unmatched. CDR1 and CDR2 from the germline V gene are GTSNPN and SVGIG (reference sequence). The PCR used 60 Vbeta and 13 Jbeta primers. Sequenced by immunoSEQ multiplex PCR; TCRdb stores in-frame clones only, minus some. The sample records fewer than 130,000 clones, approximately 82% being singletons. The source of this sequence is a young man in good health and CMV-seropositive. Source material: PBMCs. The rearrangement links TRBV30 to TRBJ2-1, with 8 bases matching TRBD2. DNA for the CDR3: TGTGCCTGGAGTGTAACGGGGGGGGAAATAAATGAGCAGTTCTTC. It yields the protein CAWSVTGGEINEQFF.